This TCR beta chain was observed in a study of T cells in Graves' hyperthyroidism and ophthalmopathy. Researchers amplified the TCR beta CDR3 regions from RNA transcripts. When the TCR CDR3 underwent first-round RT-PCR, the HTBI primer set was used. TCRdb analysed the multiplex PCR reads with MiXCR anew, one entry per CDR3 protein. The sample records about 200,000 distinct CDR3 sequences, roughly a sixth being singletons. The V and J ends lost 5 bases and 1 base respectively, with 5 bases between them. The germline V gene has CDR1 SGHTA and CDR2 FQGTGA. The CDR3 contains 13 residues. The sequenced sample consisted of blood. The J gene is TRBJ2-2, the V gene TRBV7-3, with D unclear. The receptor comes from a woman between 45 and 65 years old with Graves' hyperthyroidism. The CDR3: CASSHGNTGELFF. CDR3 in DNA: TGTGCCAGCAGCCACGGGAACACCGGGGAGCTGTTTTTT.